What follows are 16 T cell receptor beta chains derived from one specimen sequenced in a study of technical replicates of blood from a handful of donors. TCRdb's copy holds only in-frame clones and misses some; the assay was immunoSEQ multiplex PCR. The table shows about 99,000 clones, with approximately 95% occurring only once. Sequencing was carried out using T cells isolated from PBMCs. These receptors were obtained from a human donor in good health.

The chain combines TRBV7-2 with TRBJ2-3; TRBD2 matches at 8 bases. The junction had 13 bases not matched to a gene; V was cut back by 4 bases and J by 4 bases. The length of the CDR3 is 17 residues. Germline CDR1 and CDR2: SGHTA and FQGNSA. CDR3 amino acids: CASSSRGVAGRADTQYF. The CDR3 nucleotides read TGTGCCAGCAGCTCGAGAGGCGTAGCGGGAAGGGCAGATACGCAGTATTTT.

This clone was found once. V gene TRBV18 combines with J gene TRBJ2-2; D possibly corresponds to TRBD1 (5 bases). The CDR3 is 17 amino acids. CDR1 and CDR2 from the germline V gene are KGHSH and LQKENI. V lost 3 bases and J lost 0, with 14 bases in between. CDR3 sequence (DNA): TGTGCCAGCTCACCTAAGGACATTGGTACGAACACCGGGGAGCTGTTTTTT. The encoded protein is CASSPKDIGTNTGELFF.

The CDR3 DNA is TGTGCCTGGAGTCCTGTTATCAATCAGCCCCAGCATTTT. Translation gives CAWSPVINQPQHF. The chain employs TRBV30 and TRBJ1-5; D is ambiguous. The CDR3 consists of 13 residues. V gave up 2 bases and J gave up 3 bases, with 8 bases separating them. Germline V gene sequence: CDR1 GTSNPN, CDR2 SVGIG (reference sequence).

The chain joins TRBV9 to TRBJ2-2, with D possibly matching TRBD2 (5 bases). The V end was cut by 0 bases, the J end by 0 bases, with 9 bases between. Per germline, CDR1 SGDLS and CDR2 YYNGEE. This CDR3 spans 16 amino acids. For the CDR3, the DNA is TGTGCCAGCAGCGTAGATGGAGCGGCGAACACCGGGGAGCTGTTTTTT. Protein product: CASSVDGAANTGELFF.

The chain joins TRBV11-3 to TRBJ2-5; 10 bases match TRBD2. CDR3 length: 14 amino acids. Germline trimming cut 1 base from V and 5 bases from J; bases unmatched to any gene: 1. The germline gives CDR1 SGHNT, CDR2 YENEEA. In DNA form, the CDR3 reads TGTGCCAGCAGCTTAGGAGCGGGAGGGGAGACCCAGTACTTC. It is translated as CASSLGAGGETQYF.

V gene TRBV5-1 combines with J gene TRBJ1-1, with D perhaps TRBD1 (5 bases). CDR3 length: 13 residues. V was clipped by 7 bases and J by 7 bases, with 17 bases between them. Germline V gene lookup returns CDR1 SGHRS and CDR2 YFSETQ. CDR3 sequence (DNA): TGCGCCAGCTCCGACAGAGGCACTTTTGAAGCTTTCTTT. Protein sequence: CASSDRGTFEAFF.

The chain joins TRBV28 to TRBJ2-1; D call uncertain. The length of the CDR3 is 13 residues. Trimming removed 7 bases at V and 8 bases at J, with 15 bases between. The germline V gene has CDR1 MDHEN and CDR2 SYDVKM. The CDR3 DNA sequence: TGTGCCAGCATCCGTAGTAGGAGAGATGAGCAGTTCTTC. It codes for CASIRSRRDEQFF.

This chain links TRBV19 with TRBJ2-7; D possibly corresponds to TRBD2 (6 bases). CDR3 length: 14 amino acids. V dropped 5 bases and J dropped 2 bases, with 13 bases sitting between them. The germline V gene has CDR1 LNHDA and CDR2 SQIVND (reference sequence). The CDR3 sequence: CASSPGSPPYEQYF. CDR3 DNA: TGTGCCAGTAGTCCCGGGAGTCCCCCCTACGAGCAGTACTTC.

The chain employs TRBV27 and TRBJ2-7, with unresolved D. The V end lost 2 bases, the J end lost 1 base, and 6 bases lay between the germline ends. Per the germline V gene, CDR1 is MNHEY and CDR2 is SMNVEV (reference sequence). CDR3 length: 13 amino acids. CDR3 sequence reads: CASSLGRSYEQYF. The CDR3 DNA reads TGTGCCAGCAGTTTAGGTAGATCCTACGAGCAGTACTTC.

The gene calls are TRBV9 and TRBJ2-2, with a tentative D call TRBD2 (6 bases). V was trimmed by 1 base and J by 5 bases, leaving 12 bases between them. The CDR3 is made up of 15 amino acids. Germline V gene data show CDR1 as SGDLS and CDR2 as YYNGEE. The CDR3 reads CASSVTGVMTGELFF. For the CDR3, the DNA is TGTGCCAGCAGCGTAACGGGGGTAATGACCGGGGAGCTGTTTTTT. Supplemented by reference TRBV9 and TRBJ2-2, the full variable domain reads DSGVTQTPKHLITATGQRVTLRCSPRSGDLSVYWYQQSLDQGLQFLIQYYNGEERAKGNILERFSAQQFPDLHSELNLSSLELGDSALYFCASSVTGVMTGELFFGEGSRLTVL.

The V gene is TRBV2, the J gene TRBJ2-7, with 10 positions matching TRBD1. The ends lost 5 bases at V and 4 bases at J; junction bases unmatched: 8. The CDR3 loop spans 15 amino acids. Per germline, CDR1 SNHLY and CDR2 FYNNEI. The CDR3 DNA reads as TGTGCCAGCAGTCTACCGGGACAGGGGAATTACGAGCAGTACTTC. Amino acids: CASSLPGQGNYEQYF. The variable domain in full, completed from reference TRBV2 and TRBJ2-7, reads EPEVTQTPSHQVTQMGQEVILRCVPISNHLYFYWYRQILGQKVEFLVSFYNNEISEKSEIFDDQFSVERPDGSNFTLKIRSTKLEDSAMYFCASSLPGQGNYEQYFGPGTRLTVT.

The rearrangement uses TRBV6-1 and TRBJ1-2; D is possibly TRBD1 (5 bases). The V and J ends lost 6 bases and 4 bases respectively, with 12 bases between them. CDR3 length equals 13 residues. Looked up from germline, CDR1 is MNHNS and CDR2 is SASEGT. CDR3 residues: CASRFRDFYGYTF. The CDR3 nucleotides read TGTGCCAGCAGGTTCCGGGACTTCTATGGCTACACCTTC.

The gene calls are TRBV12-5 and TRBJ2-1; 8 bases map to TRBD2. Unmatched junction bases numbered 10, after V lost 8 bases and J lost 10 bases. Germline lookup yields CDR1 LGHNT and CDR2 FRNRAP. The CDR3 is 13 amino acids. DNA for the CDR3: TGTGCTAGTAGTGCAGCGGGAGTGAACGAGCAGTTCTTC. Translated, it gives CASSAAGVNEQFF.

The gene calls are TRBV5-4 and TRBJ1-3; 7 bases map to TRBD1. This CDR3 comprises 15 residues. V lost 0 bases, J lost 2 bases, and 2 bases stayed unmatched. Germline loops: CDR1 SGHNT, CDR2 YYREEE (reference sequence). The CDR3 sequence is CASSLGTGAGNTIYF. CDR3 bases: TGTGCCAGCAGCTTGGGTACAGGGGCTGGAAACACCATATATTTT.

The genes are TRBV28 and TRBJ2-7; D not resolved. The CDR3 covers 11 residues. From germline, CDR1 is MDHEN and CDR2 SYDVKM. V was trimmed by 1 base and J by 6 bases, leaving 4 bases between them. As DNA, the CDR3 is TGTGCCAGCAGTTTATTCCGCGAGCAGTACTTC. It specifies CASSLFREQYF.

This rearrangement joins TRBV11-1 to TRBJ2-6, with D possibly being TRBD2 (7 bases). CDR3 length: 15 residues. V was pared by 5 bases and J by 4 bases, with 12 bases between. Germline loops: CDR1 SGHAT, CDR2 FQDESV (reference sequence). Here the CDR3 DNA reads TGTGCCAGCAGCCCTCGGGGGGCCGGGGCCAACGTCCTGACTTTC. Its translation: CASSPRGAGANVLTF.